This TCR beta chain was found in a study of blood T cell repertoires in COVID-19. The protocol was immunoSEQ multiplex PCR, while the TCRdb copy is restricted to in-frame clones and leaves out a portion. The sample lists some 320,000 clones, 85% seen once, with approximately 1.9% in the top ten. The CDR3 sequence is 16 residues long. In germline, CDR1 is MDHEN, CDR2 SYDVKM. V dropped 4 bases and J dropped 7; count of bases not matched to a gene: 10. Sequencing used PBMCs or T cells enriched from blood (not recorded which). This chain connects TRBV28 to TRBJ1-6; 7 bases are a match to TRBD1. The sequence was obtained from a woman aged 25 to 39 who had been exposed to COVID-19. The CDR3 here is CASSSPSQGRNSPLHF. The CDR3 nucleotides are TGTGCCAGCAGTTCCCCCTCACAGGGGAGGAATTCACCCCTCCACTTT.